One and the same sample provided the 30 T cell receptor beta chains below, sequenced in a study of T cells in localized non-small cell lung cancer. Libraries were prepared by immunoSEQ multiplex PCR; TCRdb keeps only in-frame clonotypes and omits some of them. The table shows approximately 50,000 clones, with around 86% occurring only once. Sequenced here: PBMCs, sampled before any cancer treatment. Receptors originate from a man aged 40-75 years with stage II lung adenocarcinoma.

This clone was seen a few times. The rearrangement uses TRBV5-1 and TRBJ1-2, with 9 bases matching TRBD1. J was trimmed by 4 bases and V by 0 bases; bases with no gene match: 1. The CDR3 spans 14 residues. The germline V gene has CDR1 SGHRS and CDR2 YFSETQ. The CDR3 sequence is CASSLEGQGYGYTF. CDR3 bases: TGCGCCAGCAGCTTGGAGGGACAGGGCTATGGCTACACCTTC.

By proportion, this clone is medium-sized. This chain joins TRBV6-5 and TRBJ2-2; 7 bases align to TRBD1. CDR1 and CDR2 from the germline V gene are MNHEY and SVGAGI. The CDR3 is 15 residues long. V shed 0 bases, J shed 8 bases, and the junction held 6 bases outside the gene matches. The CDR3 is CASSYSRQGEGELFF. Here the CDR3 DNA reads TGTGCCAGCAGTTACTCACGACAGGGTGAGGGGGAGCTGTTTTTT.

The rearrangement joins TRBV6-1 to TRBJ1-3; no clear D gene. Deletions cut 4 bases from V and 4 bases from J, with 5 bases between. Germline V gives CDR1 MNHNS, CDR2 SASEGT. This CDR3 comprises 12 residues. The CDR3 loop reads CASSVPGNTIYF. The CDR3 nucleotides read TGTGCCAGCAGTGTACCGGGAAACACCATATATTTT.

The gene calls are TRBV7-2 and TRBJ1-2; 7 bases line up with TRBD1. CDR1 SGHTA and CDR2 FQGNSA come from the germline V gene. This CDR3 contains 16 residues. V was clipped by 4 bases and J by 4 bases; unmatched bases: 12. CDR3 DNA: TGTGCCAGCAGCTCCAGGCCGACCGGGACAGCCTATGGCTACACCTTC. Its translation is CASSSRPTGTAYGYTF.

This clone was seen a few times. Because it lacks the conserved phenylalanine or tryptophan at the end, this CDR3 is likely a read error. It is unclear where the CDR3 begins or ends on the DNA, so no DNA is shown, and the CDR3 is as TCRdb lists it. This chain links TRBV6-1 with TRBJ1-1; TRBD1, as called in the table, went unchecked against the DNA. Counting both end residues, the CDR3 totals 10 amino acids. Germline lookup yields CDR1 MNHNS and CDR2 SASEGT. CDR3 protein: CASSESTASL.

The rearrangement joins TRBV6-5 to TRBJ1-2; TRBD1 agrees at 10 bases. Losses at the gene ends were 2 bases for V and 7 bases for J; bases not matched to a gene: 1. The CDR3 consists of 13 residues. Germline CDR1 reads MNHEY; CDR2 reads SVGAGI. The CDR3 DNA reads TGTGCCAGCAGTTACGACAGGGGGCTTGGCTACACCTTC. Its protein is CASSYDRGLGYTF.

The gene calls are TRBV20-1 and TRBJ2-7, with a weak D call TRBD1 (6 bases). From germline, CDR1 is DFQATT and CDR2 SNEGSKA (reference sequence). V lost 6 bases, J lost 0 bases, and 6 bases lay in between. The CDR3 extends over 11 amino acids. This CDR3 reads CSADSSYEQYF. The CDR3 bases are TGCAGTGCGGACAGCTCCTACGAGCAGTACTTC.

The V call is TRBV5-4, the J call TRBJ2-1; the D gene is possibly TRBD2 (7 bases). Trimming pared 7 bases from V and 7 bases from J, leaving 21 bases between. CDR1 and CDR2 from the germline V gene are SGHNT and YYREEE (reference sequence). This CDR3 region has 15 residues. CDR3 sequence (DNA): TGTGCCAGCGCAAAGGGGGGGTCCCGCGGTAATGAGCAGTTCTTC. It translates to CASAKGGSRGNEQFF.

The chain recombines TRBV5-5 with TRBJ1-5; 8 positions agree with TRBD1. This CDR3 comprises 14 residues. The germline V gene encodes CDR1 SGHKS and CDR2 YYEKEE (reference sequence). The junction had 3 bases not matched to a gene; V was cut back by 0 bases and J by 7 bases. In DNA, the CDR3 is TGTGCCAGCAGCTTGGGGACAGGGCCCCAGCCCCAGCATTTT. Protein: CASSLGTGPQPQHF.

The chain couples TRBV15 to TRBJ1-4; D is unresolved. CDR1 and CDR2 from the germline V gene are LNHNV and YYDKDF (reference sequence). The CDR3 totals 13 residues. V dropped 1 base and J dropped 8 bases, with 8 bases sitting between them. CDR3 coding DNA: TGTGCCACCAGCAGAGCACGTGAGGAAAAACTGTTTTTT. Amino acid sequence: CATSRAREEKLFF.

The rearrangement uses TRBV5-4 and TRBJ2-1; D tentatively fits TRBD1 or TRBD2 (5 bases each). Germline loops: CDR1 SGHNT, CDR2 YYREEE (reference sequence). The CDR3 totals 14 residues. V dropped 4 bases and J dropped 5 bases, with 13 bases sitting between them. For the CDR3, the DNA is TGTGCCAGCAGCCTTTTCGGGACCCACAATGAGCAGTTCTTC. Amino acids: CASSLFGTHNEQFF.

This clone was found a few times. The chain carries TRBV25-1 and TRBJ1-5; 7 bases agree with TRBD1. The V and J ends lost 6 bases and 2 bases, in that order; junction bases with no gene match: 1. The CDR3 consists of 13 residues. CDR1 is MGHDK, CDR2 SYGVNS, per germline. The DNA for the CDR3 is TGTGCCAGCAGCACAGGGGGCAATCAGCCCCAGCATTTT. It yields the protein CASSTGGNQPQHF.

The CDR3 DNA follows: TGTGCCAGTAGTGTAAGACAGGGGGAACAGCATTTT. As protein: CASSVRQGEQHF. The chain couples TRBV19 to TRBJ1-5, with 9 nucleotides matching TRBD1. The germline V gene encodes CDR1 LNHDA and CDR2 SQIVND (reference sequence). Trimming at V came to 5 bases and at J to 13 bases, leaving 6 bases not matched to a gene. This CDR3 has 12 amino acids. The full variable domain, rest sourced from reference TRBV19 and TRBJ1-5, is DGGITQSPKYLFRKEGQNVTLSCEQNLNHDAMYWYRQDPGQGLRLIYYSQIVNDFQKGDIAEGYSVSREKKESFPLTVTSAQKNPTAFYLCASSVRQGEQHFGDGTRLSIL.

This clone came up once. The chain joins TRBV5-1 to TRBJ2-5; TRBD1 matches at 7 bases. The CDR3 is 14 amino acids. The germline V gene encodes CDR1 SGHRS and CDR2 YFSETQ. V was pared by 4 bases and J by 6 bases, with 9 bases of the junction left unmatched. The CDR3 reads CASSPGQAVKTQYF. CDR3 sequence (DNA): TGCGCCAGCAGCCCCGGACAGGCCGTGAAGACCCAGTACTTC.

The chain recombines TRBV10-3 with TRBJ1-1; no clear D. Between the trimmed V and J ends, which lost 4 bases and 6 bases, there was a span of 12 bases. The germline CDR1 and CDR2 sequences are ENHRY and SYGVKD. The CDR3 length is 13 residues. CDR3 nucleotide sequence: TGTGCCATCAGTGTAAACCCTTCAGCTGAAGCTTTCTTT. Translating gives CAISVNPSAEAFF.

Turning to this clone: Germline and junction disagree at one end, which may indicate a read error. The chain couples TRBV7-4 to TRBJ1-2; TRBD1 aligns across 9 bases. Germline V gene data show CDR1 as SGHVT and CDR2 as SQSDAQ. CDR3 length: 17 amino acids. The chain's CDR3 is CARSLDGDRESGYGYTF. Written as DNA, the CDR3 is TGTGCCAGGAGCTTAGATGGGGACAGGGAGTCTGGTTATGGCTACACCTTC. The full variable domain, rest sourced from reference TRBV7-4 and TRBJ1-2, is GAGVSQSPRYKVAKRGRDVALRCDSISGHVTLYWYRQTLGQGSEVLTYSQSDAQRDKSGRPSGRFSAERPERSVSTLKIQRTEQGDSAVYLCARSLDGDRESGYGYTFGSGTRLTVV.

The chain joins TRBV6-1 to TRBJ2-2; tentatively, D is TRBD1 (5 bases). There are 12 residues in the CDR3. Trimming cost V 10 bases and J 3 bases, with 9 bases left between them. Germline lookup yields CDR1 MNHNS and CDR2 SASEGT. Here the CDR3 reads CAIGVDTGELFF. The CDR3 region has the DNA TGTGCCATAGGGGTCGACACCGGGGAGCTGTTTTTT.

This chain uses TRBV29-1 with TRBJ1-2, with 9 positions matching TRBD1. CDR3 length: 13 residues. The germline CDR1 and CDR2 sequences are SQVTM and ANQGSEA. The ends lost 4 bases at V and 0 bases at J; junction bases unmatched: 0. Written as DNA, the CDR3 is TGCAGCGTTGGACAGGGGGCTAACTATGGCTACACCTTC. It codes for CSVGQGANYGYTF.

This chain joins TRBV5-1 and TRBJ2-5; TRBD1 matches 7 bases. Germline-derived CDR1 and CDR2 are SGHRS and YFSETQ. The junction had 4 bases not matched to a gene; V was cut back by 6 bases and J by 2 bases. The CDR3 has 13 residues. The CDR3 loop is CASKGDSQETQYF. CDR3 in DNA: TGCGCCAGCAAAGGGGACAGTCAAGAGACCCAGTACTTC.

V gene TRBV5-6 combines with J gene TRBJ2-3; D is uncertain. Germline assignment: CDR1 SGHDT and CDR2 YYEEEE. The CDR3 is 12 amino acids. The V gene lost 2 bases and the J gene lost 3 bases, with 4 bases spanning the gap. CDR3 region: CASSFTTDTQYF. CDR3 sequence (DNA): TGTGCCAGCAGCTTTACAACAGATACGCAGTATTTT.

The chain recombines TRBV28 with TRBJ1-5, with unresolved D. The CDR3 length is 13 residues. CDR1 and CDR2 (germline): MDHEN, SYDVKM. V lost 3 bases, J lost 9 bases, and 12 bases lay in between. CDR3 amino acids: CASSFDPLRPQHF. The DNA for the CDR3 is TGTGCCAGCAGTTTCGACCCCCTACGGCCCCAGCATTTT. The whole variable domain, remainder taken from reference TRBV28 and TRBJ1-5, is DVKVTQSSRYLVKRTGEKVFLECVQDMDHENMFWYRQDPGLGLRLIYFSYDVKMKEKGDIPEGYSVSREKKERFSLILESASTNQTSMYLCASSFDPLRPQHFGDGTRLSIL.

This clone appeared a few times. The chain employs TRBV5-1 and TRBJ2-3, with 10 nucleotides matching TRBD2. V dropped 1 base and J dropped 4; count of bases not matched to a gene: 12. Germline assignment: CDR1 SGHRS and CDR2 YFSETQ. This CDR3 spans 18 amino acids. The CDR3 is CASSLRAGGTGAADTQYF. The DNA for the CDR3 is TGCGCCAGCAGCTTGAGAGCGGGGGGGACCGGAGCAGCAGATACGCAGTATTTT. Looking up the rest from reference TRBV5-1 and TRBJ2-3 gives the full variable domain: KAGVTQTPRYLIKTRGQQVTLSCSPISGHRSVSWYQQTPGQGLQFLFEYFSETQRNKGNFPGRFSGRQFSNSRSEMNVSTLELGDSALYLCASSLRAGGTGAADTQYFGPGTRLTVL.

The genes are TRBV30 and TRBJ1-6, with TRBD1 as a possible D gene (6 bases). This CDR3 has 14 amino acids. Germline CDR1 reads GTSNPN; CDR2 reads SVGIG (reference sequence). V dropped 0 bases and J dropped 5 bases, with 8 bases sitting between them. Here the CDR3 reads CAWSVHRDNSPLHF. The DNA for the CDR3 is TGTGCCTGGAGTGTACACAGGGATAATTCACCCCTCCACTTT. Full variable domain (remainder filled in from reference TRBV30 and TRBJ1-6): SQTIHQWPATLVQPVGSPLSLECTVEGTSNPNLYWYRQAAGRGLQLLFYSVGIGQISSEVPQNLSASRPQDRQFILSSKKLLLSDSGFYLCAWSVHRDNSPLHFGNGTRLTVT.

This clone occurred a few times. The chain couples TRBV5-8 to TRBJ1-5; perhaps TRBD1 as D (5 bases). V was clipped by 0 bases and J by 3 bases, with 10 bases between them. Germline V gives CDR1 SGHTS, CDR2 YDEGEE. The CDR3 is 15 amino acids. CDR3 protein: CASSLERDFNQPQHF. CDR3 nucleotide sequence: TGTGCCAGCAGCTTGGAACGGGACTTCAATCAGCCCCAGCATTTT.

This rearrangement joins TRBV13 to TRBJ1-6; D is unresolved. The germline V gene encodes CDR1 PRHDT and CDR2 FYEKMQ (reference sequence). This CDR3 has 17 amino acids. Trimming took off 2 bases at V and 0 bases at J, with 11 bases between the two ends. The CDR3, as DNA: TGTGCCAGCAGCTTAAAGGTGGATCGCTCCTATAATTCACCCCTCCACTTT. Amino acids: CASSLKVDRSYNSPLHF.

This clone was detected a few times. The rearrangement links TRBV5-1 to TRBJ2-1, with a tentative D call TRBD1 (5 bases). This CDR3 is 15 amino acids long. V was trimmed by 0 bases and J by 3 bases, leaving 10 bases between them. The germline V gene encodes CDR1 SGHRS and CDR2 YFSETQ. In DNA form, the CDR3 reads TGCGCCAGCAGCTTGGACAGCAGGGACTACAATGAGCAGTTCTTC. Residues: CASSLDSRDYNEQFF.

This chain connects TRBV6-5 to TRBJ2-2, with D tentatively TRBD1 (5 bases). V shed 2 bases and J shed 3 bases, with 13 bases lying between them. This CDR3 spans 16 amino acids. The V gene's germline CDR1 is MNHEY and CDR2 SVGAGI. The CDR3 here is CASSYVGHRDTGELFF. The CDR3 bases are TGTGCCAGCAGTTACGTTGGACACCGCGACACCGGGGAGCTGTTTTTT.

The rearrangement uses TRBV10-1 and TRBJ1-3; the D is unclear. This CDR3 is built from 13 residues. V lost 7 bases and J lost 0, with 7 bases in between. CDR1 and CDR2 from the germline V gene are WNHNN and SYGVQD (reference sequence). CDR3 protein: CASIPDSGNTIYF. CDR3 nucleotides: TGCGCCAGCATTCCCGACTCTGGAAACACCATATATTTT.

The J gene is TRBJ1-2, the V gene TRBV5-6, with 7 nucleotides matching TRBD1. V lost 4 bases, J lost 6 bases, and 12 bases stayed unmatched. CDR1 is SGHDT and CDR2 is YYEEEE in the germline V gene. The CDR3 consists of 15 residues. The CDR3 DNA reads as TGTGCCAGCAGCACGCTACCCGAGACAGGGAATGGCTACACCTTC. It specifies CASSTLPETGNGYTF.

The V call is TRBV14, the J call TRBJ1-2; no definite D call. Germline CDR1 and CDR2: SGHDN and FVKESK. Trimming pared 1 base from V and 4 bases from J, leaving 7 bases between. The CDR3 is 13 amino acids. In DNA, the CDR3 is TGTGCCAGCAGCCAAGGCCGGACCTATGGCTACACCTTC. As protein: CASSQGRTYGYTF.